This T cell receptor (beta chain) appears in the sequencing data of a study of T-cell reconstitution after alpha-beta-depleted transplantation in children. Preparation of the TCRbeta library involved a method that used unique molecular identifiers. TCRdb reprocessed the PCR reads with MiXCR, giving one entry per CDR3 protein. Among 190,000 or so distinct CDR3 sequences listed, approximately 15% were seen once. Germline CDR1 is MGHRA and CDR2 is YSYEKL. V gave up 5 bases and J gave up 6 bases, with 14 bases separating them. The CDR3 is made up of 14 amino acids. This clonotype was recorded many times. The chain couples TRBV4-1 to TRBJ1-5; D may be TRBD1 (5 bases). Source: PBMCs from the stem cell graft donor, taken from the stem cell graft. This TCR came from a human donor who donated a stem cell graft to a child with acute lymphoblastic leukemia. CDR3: CASSNVGVRQPQHF. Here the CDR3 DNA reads TGCGCCAGCAGCAACGTGGGGGTGCGTCAGCCCCAGCATTTT.